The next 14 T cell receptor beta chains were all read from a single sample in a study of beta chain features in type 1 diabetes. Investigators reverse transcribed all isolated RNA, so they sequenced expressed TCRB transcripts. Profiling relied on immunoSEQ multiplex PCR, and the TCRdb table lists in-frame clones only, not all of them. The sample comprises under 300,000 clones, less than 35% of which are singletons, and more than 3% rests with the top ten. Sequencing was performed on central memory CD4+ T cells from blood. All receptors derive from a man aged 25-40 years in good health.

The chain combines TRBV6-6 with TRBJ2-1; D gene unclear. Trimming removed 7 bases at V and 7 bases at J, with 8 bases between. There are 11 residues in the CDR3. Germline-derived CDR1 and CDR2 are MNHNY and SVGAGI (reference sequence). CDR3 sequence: CASKFTNEQFF. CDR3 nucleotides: TGTGCCAGCAAGTTTACAAATGAGCAGTTCTTC.

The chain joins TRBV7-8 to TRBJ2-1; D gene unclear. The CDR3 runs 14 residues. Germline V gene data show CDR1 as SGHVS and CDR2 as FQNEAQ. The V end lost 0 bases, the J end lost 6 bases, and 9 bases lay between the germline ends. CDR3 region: CASSLALVLNEQFF. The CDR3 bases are TGTGCCAGCAGCTTAGCGTTGGTCCTCAATGAGCAGTTCTTC.

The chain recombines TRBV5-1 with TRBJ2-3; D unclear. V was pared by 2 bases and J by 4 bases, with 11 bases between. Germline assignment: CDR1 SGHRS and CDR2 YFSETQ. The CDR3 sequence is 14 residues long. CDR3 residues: CASSFGNTADTQYF. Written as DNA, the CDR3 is TGCGCCAGCAGCTTCGGTAACACGGCAGATACGCAGTATTTT.

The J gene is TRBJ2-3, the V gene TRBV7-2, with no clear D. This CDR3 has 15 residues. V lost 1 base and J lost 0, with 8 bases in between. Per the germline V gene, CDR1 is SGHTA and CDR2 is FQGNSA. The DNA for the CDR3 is TGTGCCAGCAGCTTAGGTCAGCGAAGCACAGATACGCAGTATTTT. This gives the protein CASSLGQRSTDTQYF. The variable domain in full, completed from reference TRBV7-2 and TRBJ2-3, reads GAGVSQSPSNKVTEKGKDVELRCDPISGHTALYWYRQSLGQGLEFLIYFQGNSAPDKSGLPSDRFSAERTGGSVSTLTIQRTQQEDSAVYLCASSLGQRSTDTQYFGPGTRLTVL.

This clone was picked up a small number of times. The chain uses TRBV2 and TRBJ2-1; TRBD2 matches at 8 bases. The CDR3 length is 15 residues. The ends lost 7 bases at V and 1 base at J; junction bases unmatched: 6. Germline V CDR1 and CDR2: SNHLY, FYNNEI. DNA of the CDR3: TGTGCCAGCAAGACAGCGGGAGTTTCCTACAATGAGCAGTTCTTC. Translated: CASKTAGVSYNEQFF.

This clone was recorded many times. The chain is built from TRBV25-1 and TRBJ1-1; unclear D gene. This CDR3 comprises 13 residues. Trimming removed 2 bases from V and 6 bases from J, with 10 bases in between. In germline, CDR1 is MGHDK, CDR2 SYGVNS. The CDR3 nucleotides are TGTGCCAGCAGTGAAGGGTACAGCTCTGAAGCTTTCTTT. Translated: CASSEGYSSEAFF.

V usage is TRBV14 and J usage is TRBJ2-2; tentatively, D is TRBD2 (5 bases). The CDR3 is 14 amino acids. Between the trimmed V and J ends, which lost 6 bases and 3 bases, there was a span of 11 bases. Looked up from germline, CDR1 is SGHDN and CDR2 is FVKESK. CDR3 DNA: TGTGCCAGCAGTCGATTGGGAGACACCGGGGAGCTGTTTTTT. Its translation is CASSRLGDTGELFF.

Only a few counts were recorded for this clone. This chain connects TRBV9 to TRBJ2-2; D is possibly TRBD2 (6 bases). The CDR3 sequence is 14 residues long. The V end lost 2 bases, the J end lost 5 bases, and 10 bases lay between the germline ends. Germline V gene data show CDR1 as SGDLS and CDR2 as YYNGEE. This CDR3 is CASSVGDFTGELFF. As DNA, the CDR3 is TGTGCCAGCAGCGTCGGGGACTTTACCGGGGAGCTGTTTTTT.

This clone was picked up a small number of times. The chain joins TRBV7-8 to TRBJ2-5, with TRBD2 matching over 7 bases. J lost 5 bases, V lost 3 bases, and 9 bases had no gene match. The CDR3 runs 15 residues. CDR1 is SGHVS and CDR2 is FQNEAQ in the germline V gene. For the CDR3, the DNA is TGTGCCAGCAGCTTTCGCGAGGCGGGGGTGGAGACCCAGTACTTC. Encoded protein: CASSFREAGVETQYF.

The CDR3 is CASSLASGRTDTQYF. In DNA, the CDR3 is TGTGCCAGCAGCTTGGCTAGCGGGAGGACGGATACGCAGTATTTT. V is TRBV5-4 and J is TRBJ2-3, with 11 bases aligning to TRBD2. V gave up 0 bases and J gave up 6 bases; unmatched junction bases: 3. The CDR3 has 15 residues. CDR1 SGHNT and CDR2 YYREEE come from the germline V gene (reference sequence).

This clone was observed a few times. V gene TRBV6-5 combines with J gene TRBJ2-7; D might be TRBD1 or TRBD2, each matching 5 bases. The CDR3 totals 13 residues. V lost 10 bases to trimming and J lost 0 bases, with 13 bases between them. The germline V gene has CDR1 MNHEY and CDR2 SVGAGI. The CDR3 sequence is CATRWGSSYEQYF. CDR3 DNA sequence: TGTGCCACCAGGTGGGGGAGCTCCTACGAGCAGTACTTC.

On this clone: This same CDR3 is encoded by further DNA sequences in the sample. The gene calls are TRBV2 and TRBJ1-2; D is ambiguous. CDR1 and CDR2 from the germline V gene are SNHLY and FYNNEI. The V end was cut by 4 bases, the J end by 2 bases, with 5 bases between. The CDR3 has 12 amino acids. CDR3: CASSAQNYGYTF. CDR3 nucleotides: TGTGCCAGCAGTGCGCAGAACTATGGCTACACCTTC.

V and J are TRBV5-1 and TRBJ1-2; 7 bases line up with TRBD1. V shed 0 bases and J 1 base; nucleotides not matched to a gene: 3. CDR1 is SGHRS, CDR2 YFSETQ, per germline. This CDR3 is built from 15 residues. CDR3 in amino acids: CASSLATGDNYGYTF. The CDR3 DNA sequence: TGCGCCAGCAGCTTGGCTACAGGGGATAACTATGGCTACACCTTC.

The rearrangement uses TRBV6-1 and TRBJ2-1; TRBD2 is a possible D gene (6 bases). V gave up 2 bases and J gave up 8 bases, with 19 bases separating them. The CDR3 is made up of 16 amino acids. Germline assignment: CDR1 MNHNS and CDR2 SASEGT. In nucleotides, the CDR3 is TGTGCCAGCAGTGAATCTGTCGGAGGGAGATCGGATGAGCAGTTCTTC. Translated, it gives CASSESVGGRSDEQFF.